Sequencing of this T cell receptor (beta chain) was carried out in a study of human T cells and chemical hapten exposure listed by TCRdb under 2021. Study-wide context: For sensitization, 2% DPC in acetone was applied to a roughly 2 cm by roughly 2 cm area of upper inner arm skin. Weekly therapeutic DPC doses were additionally applied to the scalp of patients throughout the roughly 25-week study period. Patch tests used Finn chambers with 0.01% DPC on the upper back, scored after 6 days by International Contact Dermatitis Research Group standards. Alopecia areata with under or over 50% scalp involvement, alopecia totalis and alopecia universalis were represented in the patient cohort, which was mostly female. Libraries were combined into a pool for sequencing, and differences in TCR yield between samples came mainly from small differences in library volumes within the pool. This study followed changes in the peripheral blood TCR repertoire in vivo during primary and secondary sensitization of alopecia patients to the hapten diphenylcyclopropenone (DPC). Blood was sampled from patients pre-sensitization (week 0) and at 2, 6 and about 24 weeks after DPC sensitization. Twenty-nine alopecia patients provided blood for TCR sequencing at one to four time points (pre-sensitization, 2, 6 and 24 weeks).

Library generation was performed with RACE. TCRdb names NextSeq 500 as the instrument used. During library preparation, unique molecular identifiers were attached to individual cDNA molecules so that TCRs could be counted in a quantitative, reproducible way. For every blood RNA sample, sequencing covered both the TCR alpha and TCR beta chains. In the paper's pipeline: The median number of TCRs per sample was 95,638, ranging from roughly 20,000 to 690,600. V, J and CDR3 annotation of the TCR reads was performed with the Decombinator software suite. Every sample was subsampled to the same number of TCRs (28,000) for the PS versus PT1 abundance plots. Expanded TCRs were defined as absent before sensitization and observed at least eight times at the 2-week time point. TCRdb took the public reads, trimmed them with fastp at Q25, ran MiXCR for clone calling and kept in-frame beta chains. Under each unique CDR3 protein, matching rows form one entry showing the most common genes and DNA. TCRdb's processing, not the study's, gives the V and J calls here. This sample comprises 100,000 to 150,000 distinct CDR3 sequences, roughly 12% of them detected only once. Around 2.2% of the sample rests with the top ten.

The CDR3 measures 13 amino acids from cysteine to phenylalanine. The DNA shown is the 39-base CDR3, in frame from base 1. CDR1 and CDR2 (SGHVS, FNYEAQ) derive from the germline V gene. At the junction V is shortened by 5 bases and J by 7 bases, with 15 bases in between. The sample's time point label is to be understood as: patch test 3, about 24 weeks after DPC sensitization. The sample's treatment or condition label, decoded: therapeutic diphenylcyclopropenone sensitization with weekly scalp DPC. At every patch-test visit, the blood draw took place before the patch test was put on. To be eligible, patients had to be aged 18 to 70, diagnosed with alopecia and judged suitable for DPC therapy, while pregnant patients were excluded. Unfractionated whole blood was collected in Tempus Blood RNA tubes, and total RNA was extracted from that blood. Paper-wide results and their limitations: Patch test score was positively correlated with the number of PT1 expanded TCRs, with significance at thresholds 8, 16 and 32 but not at 4. Compared with pre-sensitization or healthy control sets, expanded TCRs formed significantly more large CDR3 similarity clusters, which is consistent with antigen-driven responses. Because all patients had alopecia, a presumed autoimmune disease, the immune response of the patients might differ from that of healthy individuals. After repeated subsampling, changes were observed in the strength of the expansion versus patch-test correlation and in the threshold at which the correlation became significant. The number of TCRs above 1 in 1000 frequency did not change with DPC sensitization; there was no evidence of global repertoire structure alterations.

This clonotype was recorded only once. Its antigen specificity is not known. The record has no base qualities; no much larger clone is one base away. Just one read gives weak support. The receptor comes from a woman aged 45 to 65 with alopecia areata. Some clones in this sample may be carry-over from other donors' samples. Rearrangement joined TRBV7-6 to TRBJ2-7; the D segment cannot be called with confidence. Sequencing used whole blood, obtained in connection with sensitization to the hapten diphenylcyclopropenone (DPC). This receptor carries the CDR3 CASSPLLAQEQYF. The bases read TGTGCCAGCAGCCCACTACTCGCGCAGGAGCAGTACTTC.